The 25 T cell receptor beta chains presented below share a single source sample, sequenced in a study of shared clonotypes between healthy human individuals. The data were produced by immunoSEQ multiplex PCR, yet TCRdb's version contains in-frame clones alone and is incomplete. The sample carries approximately 460,000 clones, approximately 71% recorded once. Input material: PBMCs. These receptor sequences come from a woman aged 40 to 50 in good health. Some clones in this sample may be carry-over from other donors' samples.

For this clone: A much bigger clone sits one base away, suggesting this may be a read error. The sample carries other DNA sequences with the same CDR3. The genes are TRBV11-1 and TRBJ2-3; 7 bases align to TRBD2. Looked up from germline, CDR1 is SGHAT and CDR2 is FQDESV (reference sequence). The CDR3 contains 18 residues. This chain's CDR3 is CASSLIQAGVGSTDTQYF. In DNA, the CDR3 is TGTGCCAGCAGCTTAATCCAGGCGGGAGTTGGGAGCACAGATACCCAGTATTTT.

This clone has ten or more counts. A read error may account for a junction end that differs from germline. The same CDR3 also results from other DNA sequences found in this sample. This chain uses TRBV29-1 with TRBJ1-1, with a weak D call TRBD1 (5 bases). The germline V gene encodes CDR1 SQVTM and CDR2 ANQGSEA. The CDR3 has 14 residues. CDR3 in amino acids: CSVLGWGSDTETFF. The CDR3 DNA follows: TGCAGCGTCCTCGGGTGGGGGTCGGACACTGAAACTTTCTTT.

The rearrangement joins TRBV7-9 to TRBJ2-7; D call uncertain. The CDR3 has 12 amino acids. Germline V lookup: CDR1 SEHNR, CDR2 FQNEAQ (reference sequence). Deletions cut 3 bases from V and 4 bases from J, with 7 bases between. CDR3 region: CASSFGRYEQYF. CDR3 DNA sequence: TGTGCCAGCAGCTTCGGACGTTACGAGCAGTACTTC.

The rearrangement uses TRBV9 and TRBJ2-1, with 8 nucleotides matching TRBD2. Unmatched junction bases numbered 11, after V lost 4 bases and J lost 5 bases. Germline loops: CDR1 SGDLS, CDR2 YYNGEE. There are 16 residues in the CDR3. CDR3 DNA sequence: TGTGCCAGCAGCCCCCGGAGGGTAGCGGGGAACAATGAGCAGTTCTTC. Translated: CASSPRRVAGNNEQFF. Combining the CDR3 with reference TRBV9 and TRBJ2-1 gives the whole variable domain DSGVTQTPKHLITATGQRVTLRCSPRSGDLSVYWYQQSLDQGLQFLIQYYNGEERAKGNILERFSAQQFPDLHSELNLSSLELGDSALYFCASSPRRVAGNNEQFFGPGTRLTVL.

This sequence joins TRBV28 and TRBJ2-1, with D tentatively TRBD2 (6 bases). The CDR3 covers 17 residues. The germline V gene encodes CDR1 MDHEN and CDR2 SYDVKM. Trimming removed 6 bases at V and 6 bases at J, with 24 bases between. The CDR3 protein is CASSDGRSGTSINEQFF. The CDR3 DNA is TGTGCCAGCAGCGACGGCAGATCCGGGACTTCAATCAATGAGCAGTTCTTC.

The rearrangement links TRBV30 to TRBJ2-7; D unresolved. CDR3 size: 11 residues. Germline V gene sequence: CDR1 GTSNPN, CDR2 SVGIG (reference sequence). The V gene lost 0 bases and the J gene lost 8 bases, with 8 bases spanning the gap. CDR3 bases: TGTGCCTGGAGTGTACCGGAGAAGCAGTACTTC. Its protein is CAWSVPEKQYF.

The CDR3 reads CAIGGLSNQPQHF. The CDR3 DNA is TGTGCCATCGGGGGGCTAAGCAATCAGCCCCAGCATTTT. This chain links TRBV10-3 with TRBJ1-5; weak D call: TRBD1 (6 bases). In germline, CDR1 is ENHRY, CDR2 SYGVKD. This CDR3 region has 13 residues. V was pared by 8 bases and J by 1 base, with 9 bases between.

This chain links TRBV29-1 with TRBJ2-3, with 9 bases fitting TRBD2. Germline V CDR1 and CDR2: SQVTM, ANQGSEA. Unmatched junction bases numbered 4, after V lost 3 bases and J lost 6 bases. This CDR3 has 13 residues. CDR3 loop: CSVDGTSIDTQYF. The CDR3 nucleotides are TGCAGCGTTGACGGGACTAGCATCGATACGCAGTATTTT.

This sequence joins TRBV5-5 and TRBJ2-7, with a tentative D call TRBD1 (5 bases). The CDR3 sequence is 18 residues long. Germline CDR1 is SGHKS and CDR2 is YYEKEE (reference sequence). The germline V and J ends were trimmed by 4 bases and 6 bases, with 29 bases remaining between them. DNA of the CDR3: TGTGCCAGCAGCCCAAACAGGACAAATGCTTGGCGCCTGGGCGAGCAGTACTTC. Translated: CASSPNRTNAWRLGEQYF.

The table lists this clone with a few counts. This chain uses TRBV5-4 with TRBJ2-2; TRBD2 aligns across 9 bases. V trimming: 0 bases; J trimming: 6 bases; junction bases outside the gene matches: 3. The CDR3 extends over 15 amino acids. Germline CDR1 reads SGHNT; CDR2 reads YYREEE (reference sequence). CDR3 region: CASSLGGRAAGELFF. The CDR3 coding sequence is TGTGCCAGCAGCTTGGGCGGGAGGGCCGCCGGGGAGCTGTTTTTT.

The chain carries TRBV7-2 and TRBJ1-1, with TRBD1 matching over 8 bases. With 1 base clipped from V and 3 bases from J, the junction kept 4 bases outside the gene matches. CDR3 length: 15 residues. Germline CDR1 SGHTA, CDR2 FQGNSA. CDR3 in DNA: TGTGCCAGCAGCTTAGGACAGGGGATCGACACTGAAGCTTTCTTT. It codes for CASSLGQGIDTEAFF.

The table lists this clone with a count of one. The chain recombines TRBV7-9 with TRBJ2-2, with D possibly being TRBD2 (5 bases). Germline V lookup: CDR1 SEHNR, CDR2 FQNEAQ (reference sequence). This CDR3 is built from 13 residues. V lost 3 bases and J 3 bases, leaving 5 bases between the germline ends. The CDR3 is CASSFGDTGELFF. Here the CDR3 DNA reads TGTGCCAGCAGCTTCGGGGACACCGGGGAGCTGTTTTTT.

The J gene is TRBJ1-1, the V gene TRBV4-2, with TRBD1 identical over 8 bases. The CDR3 covers 15 residues. Germline CDR1 LGHNA, CDR2 YNFKEQ. V trimming: 2 bases; J trimming: 11 bases; junction bases outside the gene matches: 13. The chain's CDR3 is CASSQPSAGGGEAFF. The CDR3, as DNA: TGTGCCAGCAGCCAACCTTCGGCAGGGGGCGGGGAGGCTTTCTTT.

In its sample, this clone was seen a few times. This chain connects TRBV12-5 to TRBJ2-1; the D is unclear. CDR3 length: 15 residues. V was shortened by 2 bases and J by 4 bases, with 12 bases between the two germline ends. The germline gives CDR1 LGHNT, CDR2 FRNRAP. The CDR3 spells CASGLSSPYYNEQFF. The CDR3 DNA is TGTGCTAGTGGTTTGAGCAGTCCTTATTACAATGAGCAGTTCTTC.

In regard to this clone: A read error may explain this, as a much larger clone is one base away. V usage is TRBV28 and J usage is TRBJ1-2; a possible D gene is TRBD1 (5 bases). The length of the CDR3 is 14 residues. The V end lost 5 bases, the J end lost 4 bases, and 14 bases lay between the germline ends. Germline assignment: CDR1 MDHEN and CDR2 SYDVKM. The DNA of the CDR3 is TGTGCCAGCAGTCCGACAGAGGGCGTCTATGGCTACACCTTC. It translates to CASSPTEGVYGYTF.

The chain combines TRBV11-2 with TRBJ1-1; no firm D call. Trimming pared 5 bases from V and 3 bases from J, leaving 16 bases between. The V gene's germline CDR1 is SGHAT and CDR2 FQNNGV. The CDR3 loop spans 15 amino acids. The CDR3 DNA is TGTGCCAGCAGCCTGACGATGGGGTGGGACACTGAAGCTTTCTTT. Translated: CASSLTMGWDTEAFF.

This rearrangement joins TRBV6-4 to TRBJ2-1, with 12 bases lining up with TRBD2. V gave up 6 bases and J gave up 6 bases; unmatched junction bases: 6. Germline V gene sequence: CDR1 MRHNA, CDR2 SNTAGT. The CDR3 consists of 15 residues. The CDR3 loop is CASRPLAGGGNEQFF. The CDR3 bases are TGTGCCAGCAGGCCCCTAGCGGGAGGGGGCAATGAGCAGTTCTTC.

Regarding this clone: Given a far larger clone just one base away, this is likely a sequencing read error. In this CDR3 the conserved last residue, phenylalanine or tryptophan, is missing, so a read error is likely. The chain links TRBV10-3 to TRBJ2-2; 7 nucleotides align to TRBD1. The CDR3 consists of 15 residues. Per germline, CDR1 ENHRY and CDR2 SYGVKD. V was clipped by 2 bases and J by 0 bases; unmatched bases: 0. CDR3 sequence (DNA): TGTGCCATCAGTGAGGGGACAGCGAACACCGGGGAGCTGTTTCTT. The encoded protein is CAISEGTANTGELFL.

The V call is TRBV10-3, the J call TRBJ1-5, with 7 bases that match TRBD1. CDR3 length equals 15 residues. V lost 6 bases to trimming and J lost 0 bases; unmatched junction nucleotides: 5. Germline V gives CDR1 ENHRY, CDR2 SYGVKD. CDR3 bases: TGTGCCATCAGCCCCGGGACAGATAGCAATCAGCCCCAGCATTTT. It is translated as CAISPGTDSNQPQHF.

The chain couples TRBV6-4 to TRBJ2-3; 7 bases line up with TRBD1. This CDR3 contains 14 residues. Germline V lookup: CDR1 MRHNA, CDR2 SNTAGT. The V segment lost 3 bases and the J segment 4 bases; nucleotides outside the gene matches: 4. Here the CDR3 reads CASSELTGADTQYF. Here the CDR3 DNA reads TGTGCCAGCAGTGAGCTCACAGGGGCAGATACGCAGTATTTT.

The chain joins TRBV28 to TRBJ1-3; 7 bases agree with TRBD1. J lost 0 bases, V lost 5 bases, and 10 bases had no gene match. The length of the CDR3 is 17 residues. Germline values: CDR1 MDHEN, CDR2 SYDVKM. This chain's CDR3 is CASSTTGTEPSGNTIYF. DNA for the CDR3: TGTGCCAGCAGTACGACCGGGACAGAACCCTCTGGAAACACCATATATTTT.

This chain links TRBV30 with TRBJ2-1; D is unresolved. Germline V CDR1 and CDR2: GTSNPN, SVGIG (reference sequence). The germline V and J ends were trimmed by 4 bases and 7 bases, with 17 bases remaining between them. This CDR3 is built from 14 residues. The CDR3 sequence is CAWIRSSTANEQFF. The CDR3 nucleotides are TGTGCCTGGATTAGGTCGTCAACCGCTAATGAGCAGTTCTTC. Based on the CDR3 plus reference TRBV30 and TRBJ2-1, the full variable domain is SQTIHQWPATLVQPVGSPLSLECTVEGTSNPNLYWYRQAAGRGLQLLFYSVGIGQISSEVPQNLSASRPQDRQFILSSKKLLLSDSGFYLCAWIRSSTANEQFFGPGTRLTVL.

The table lists this clone with many counts. The rearrangement uses TRBV7-8 and TRBJ2-4; 8 bases fit TRBD1. V was pared by 5 bases and J by 8 bases, with 5 bases of the junction left unmatched. CDR3 length: 13 amino acids. Germline V lookup: CDR1 SGHVS, CDR2 FQNEAQ. CDR3 nucleotide sequence: TGTGCCAGCAGCAGACAGGACAGGGACATTCAGTACTTC. Translated, it gives CASSRQDRDIQYF.

The chain couples TRBV9 to TRBJ2-2, with TRBD1 as a possible D gene (7 bases). The CDR3 is made up of 14 amino acids. The ends were cut back, 4 bases at V and 3 bases at J, with 10 bases in the middle. CDR1 and CDR2 from the germline V gene are SGDLS and YYNGEE. In nucleotides, the CDR3 is TGTGCCAGCAGCCGCAGGGGGGACACCGGGGAGCTGTTTTTT. Amino acid sequence: CASSRRGDTGELFF.

J is TRBJ2-3 and V is TRBV28, with a tentative D call TRBD2 (6 bases). V was pared by 8 bases and J by 3 bases, with 6 bases between. Per the germline V gene, CDR1 is MDHEN and CDR2 is SYDVKM. The CDR3 spans 11 residues. Here the CDR3 reads CASGTTDTQYF. In DNA form, the CDR3 reads TGTGCCAGCGGGACTACAGATACGCAGTATTTT.